A selection of T cell receptor beta chains follows, all from one sample in a study of T-cell reconstitution after alpha-beta-depleted transplantation in children. TCRdb reprocessed the PCR reads with MiXCR, giving one entry per CDR3 protein. The sample yields about 500,000 distinct CDR3 sequences, about 33% seen once. This specimen consisted of PBMCs from the stem cell graft donor, obtained from the stem cell graft. The receptors were gathered from a human donor who donated a stem cell graft to a child with aplastic anemia. Each CDR3 is given with its conserved first and last residue. Each record gives: CDR3 length, V gene, J gene, CDR3 protein.

12	TRBV18	TRBJ2-7	CASSQSPYEQYF
17	TRBV6-2/TRBV6-3	TRBJ2-1	CASSYSSGGGIYHEQFF
12	TRBV12-3/TRBV12-4	TRBJ1-1	CASNRVGAEAFF
13	TRBV12-3/TRBV12-4	TRBJ2-1	CASTPQAYNEQFF
12	TRBV7-2	TRBJ2-5	CASSPGLVFQYF
15	TRBV4-3	TRBJ2-7	CASSPGTVPSYEQYF
14	TRBV20-1	TRBJ2-1	CSASPPGAYNEQFF
14	TRBV11-2	TRBJ2-7	CASSMGRGSYEQYF
13	TRBV29-1	TRBJ2-5	CSVVAGVQETQYF
15	TRBV6-2/TRBV6-3	TRBJ1-4	CASSPISAPNEKLFF
16	TRBV14	TRBJ2-6	CASSQHGESGANVLTF
15	TRBV20-1	TRBJ2-1	CSASRSGRAGNEQFF
16	TRBV29-1	TRBJ2-1	CNVDRGSGSWNNEQFF
16	TRBV9	TRBJ2-3	CASSVGRESVTDTQYF
13	TRBV30	TRBJ2-7	CAWGAGTTYEQYF
20	TRBV15	TRBJ1-5	CATSRGLLSGTGGSNQPQHF
15	TRBV5-5	TRBJ2-7	CASSGTGMSSYEQYF
16	TRBV19	TRBJ2-1	CASSPNSGTGYNEQFF
16	TRBV20-1	TRBJ2-1	CSARLPGRTQHNEQFF
15	TRBV14	TRBJ2-2	CASSQKVPYTGELFF
15	TRBV9	TRBJ1-5	CASSVAGGSNQPQHF
13	TRBV11-2	TRBJ2-1	CASSPGMTSEQFF
15	TRBV5-1	TRBJ1-4	CASSSRGADNEKLFF
13	TRBV20-1	TRBJ2-4	CSARTGVKNIQYF
18	TRBV11-2	TRBJ2-3	CASSLGTRGSSTTDTQYF
16	TRBV18	TRBJ1-5	CASSPHPSSSNQPQHF
14	TRBV12-3/TRBV12-4	TRBJ1-2	CASSLVVPDYGYTF
15	TRBV5-1	TRBJ2-2	CASSFGRPYTGELFF
15	TRBV20-1	TRBJ2-7	CSARDVAGDSYEQYF
13	TRBV7-2	TRBJ1-5	CASSLDSTAPQHF
12	TRBV7-2	TRBJ2-3	CASSRDFSTQYF
15	TRBV20-1	TRBJ2-1	CSARYLGTRANEQFF
15	TRBV11-3	TRBJ1-2	CASSTGQSSNYGYTF
16	TRBV29-1	TRBJ2-3	CSVASPTSGSGRTQYF
17	TRBV20-1	TRBJ2-3	CSARGYGQGFFADTQYF
15	TRBV12-5	TRBJ1-1	CASGPPRGGNTEAFF
11	TRBV10-1	TRBJ2-1	CASSEGTTQFF
15	TRBV5-6	TRBJ1-5	CASSGGFGRNQPQHF
15	TRBV29-1	TRBJ2-7	CSVAGLAGVVYEQYF
18	TRBV9	TRBJ2-2	CASSVVREGAKNTGELFF
15	TRBV12-3/TRBV12-4	TRBJ2-2	CASSGTHTNTGELFF
17	TRBV4-2	TRBJ2-5	CASSQEAGQGFSETQYF
15	TRBV19	TRBJ1-6	CASSRRSWDSSPLHF
14	TRBV24-1	TRBJ2-5	CATSDSGFQETQYF
18	TRBV5-1	TRBJ2-1	CASSFPTGLAGGHNEQFF
14	TRBV20-1	TRBJ1-5	CSARVVGGRQPQHF
15	TRBV13	TRBJ2-2	CASRKIGGNTGELFF
16	TRBV7-9	TRBJ2-4	CASSLSGTLAKNIQYF
14	TRBV7-2	TRBJ1-5	CASSLRANYQPQHF
14	TRBV5-1	TRBJ1-4	CASSLEQRNEKLFF
15	TRBV7-2	TRBJ1-5	CASSLVGNSNQPQHF
14	TRBV29-1	TRBJ2-7	CSVAQGPHLYEQYF
16	TRBV20-1	TRBJ2-7	CSASSGTSGSVYEQYF
16	TRBV25-1	TRBJ2-3	CASSGGTSGSTDTQYF
15	TRBV27	TRBJ2-3	CASSLRRGRTDTQYF
13	TRBV20-1	TRBJ2-1	CSARDRWDNEQFF
15	TRBV27	TRBJ2-3	CASNRRSASTDTQYF
13	TRBV10-3	TRBJ1-3	CAISEWDGNTIYF
13	TRBV20-1	TRBJ2-7	CSANHLDSYEQYF
16	TRBV28	TRBJ2-4	CASSFARTGGRNIQYF